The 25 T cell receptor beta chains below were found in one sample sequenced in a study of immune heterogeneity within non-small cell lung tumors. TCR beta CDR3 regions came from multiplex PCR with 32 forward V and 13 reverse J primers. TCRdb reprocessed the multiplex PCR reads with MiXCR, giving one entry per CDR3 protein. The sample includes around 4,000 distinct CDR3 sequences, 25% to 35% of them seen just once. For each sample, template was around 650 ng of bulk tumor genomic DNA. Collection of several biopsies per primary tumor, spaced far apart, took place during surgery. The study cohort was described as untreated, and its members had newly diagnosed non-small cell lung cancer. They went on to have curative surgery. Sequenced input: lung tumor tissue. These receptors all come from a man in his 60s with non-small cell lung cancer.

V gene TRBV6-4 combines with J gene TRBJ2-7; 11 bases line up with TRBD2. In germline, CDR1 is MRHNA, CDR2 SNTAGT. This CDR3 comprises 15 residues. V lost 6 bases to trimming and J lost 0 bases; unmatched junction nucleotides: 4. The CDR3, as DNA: TGTGCCAGCAGGACCGGGACTAGCGGCTCCTACGAGCAGTACTTC. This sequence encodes CASRTGTSGSYEQYF.

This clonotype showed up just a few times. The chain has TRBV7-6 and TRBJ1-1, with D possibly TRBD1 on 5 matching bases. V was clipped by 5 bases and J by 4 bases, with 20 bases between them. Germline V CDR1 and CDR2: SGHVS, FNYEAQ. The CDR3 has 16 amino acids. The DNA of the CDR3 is TGTGCCAGCAGCCCAACCCCTAGGTGGGACGGCACTGAAGCTTTCTTT. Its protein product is CASSPTPRWDGTEAFF. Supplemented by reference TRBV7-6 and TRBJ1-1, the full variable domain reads GAGVSQSPRYKVTKRGQDVALRCDPISGHVSLYWYRQALGQGPEFLTYFNYEAQQDKSGLPNDRFSAERPEGSISTLTIQRTEQRDSAMYRCASSPTPRWDGTEAFFGQGTRLTVV.

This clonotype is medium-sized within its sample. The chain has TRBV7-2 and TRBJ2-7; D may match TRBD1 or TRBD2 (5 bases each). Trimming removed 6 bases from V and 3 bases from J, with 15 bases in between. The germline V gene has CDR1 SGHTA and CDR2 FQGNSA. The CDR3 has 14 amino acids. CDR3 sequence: CASSRDHASYEQYF. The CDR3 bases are TGTGCCAGCAGTAGGGACCACGCGAGCTACGAGCAGTACTTC.

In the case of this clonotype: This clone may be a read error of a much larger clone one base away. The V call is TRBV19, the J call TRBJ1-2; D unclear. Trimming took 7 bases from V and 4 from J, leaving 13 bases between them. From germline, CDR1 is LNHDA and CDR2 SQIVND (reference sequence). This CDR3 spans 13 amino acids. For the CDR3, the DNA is TGTGCCAGTAATCCCCGGGGAAGCTATGGCTACACCTTC. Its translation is CASNPRGSYGYTF.

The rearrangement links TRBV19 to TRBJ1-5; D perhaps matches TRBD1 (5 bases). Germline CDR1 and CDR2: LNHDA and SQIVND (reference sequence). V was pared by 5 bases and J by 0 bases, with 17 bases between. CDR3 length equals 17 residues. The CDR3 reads CASSLRLGQGSNQPQHF. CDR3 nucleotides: TGTGCCAGTAGTCTTCGCCTCGGCCAGGGTAGCAATCAGCCCCAGCATTTT. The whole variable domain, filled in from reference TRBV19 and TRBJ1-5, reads DGGITQSPKYLFRKEGQNVTLSCEQNLNHDAMYWYRQDPGQGLRLIYYSQIVNDFQKGDIAEGYSVSREKKESFPLTVTSAQKNPTAFYLCASSLRLGQGSNQPQHFGDGTRLSIL.

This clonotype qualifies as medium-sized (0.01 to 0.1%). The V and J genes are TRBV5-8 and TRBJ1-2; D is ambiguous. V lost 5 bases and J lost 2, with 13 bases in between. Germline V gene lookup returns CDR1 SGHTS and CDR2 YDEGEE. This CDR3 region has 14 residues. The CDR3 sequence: CASSSLTRNYGYTF. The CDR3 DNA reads TGTGCCAGCAGTTCTTTAACTCGAAACTATGGCTACACCTTC.

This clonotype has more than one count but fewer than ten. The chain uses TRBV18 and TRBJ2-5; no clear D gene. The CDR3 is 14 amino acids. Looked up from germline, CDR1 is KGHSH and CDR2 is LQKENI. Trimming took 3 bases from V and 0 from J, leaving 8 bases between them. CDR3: CASSPWGYQETQYF. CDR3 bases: TGTGCCAGCTCACCTTGGGGATACCAAGAGACCCAGTACTTC.

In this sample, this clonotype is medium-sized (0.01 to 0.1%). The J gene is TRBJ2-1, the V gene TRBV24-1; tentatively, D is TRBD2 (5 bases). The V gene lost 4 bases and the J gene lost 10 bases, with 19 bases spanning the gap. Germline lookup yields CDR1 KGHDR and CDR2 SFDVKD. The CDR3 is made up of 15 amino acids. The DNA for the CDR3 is TGTGCCACCAGTGACCGACGTTCGGGGTTCGGCGAGCAGTTCTTC. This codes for CATSDRRSGFGEQFF.

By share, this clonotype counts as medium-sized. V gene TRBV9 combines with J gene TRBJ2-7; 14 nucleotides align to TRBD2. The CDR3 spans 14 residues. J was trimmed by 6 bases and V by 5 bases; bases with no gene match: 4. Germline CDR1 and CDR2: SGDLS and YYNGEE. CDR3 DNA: TGTGCCAGCAGTCAGGGACTAGCGGGAGTCGAGCAGTACTTC. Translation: CASSQGLAGVEQYF. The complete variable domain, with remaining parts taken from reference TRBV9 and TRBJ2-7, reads DSGVTQTPKHLITATGQRVTLRCSPRSGDLSVYWYQQSLDQGLQFLIQYYNGEERAKGNILERFSAQQFPDLHSELNLSSLELGDSALYFCASSQGLAGVEQYFGPGTRLTVT.

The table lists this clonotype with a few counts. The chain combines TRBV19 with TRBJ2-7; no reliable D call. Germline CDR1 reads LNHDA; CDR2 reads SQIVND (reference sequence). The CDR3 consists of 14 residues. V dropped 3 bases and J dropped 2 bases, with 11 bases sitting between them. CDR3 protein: CASSISYQTYEQYF. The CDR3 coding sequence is TGTGCCAGTAGTATTAGCTACCAAACCTACGAGCAGTACTTC.

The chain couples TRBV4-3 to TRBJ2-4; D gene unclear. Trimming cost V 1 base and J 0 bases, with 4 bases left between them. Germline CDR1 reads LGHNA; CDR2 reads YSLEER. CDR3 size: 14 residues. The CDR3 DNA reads TGCGCCAGCAGCCAAGGACTAGCCAAAAACATTCAGTACTTC. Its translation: CASSQGLAKNIQYF.

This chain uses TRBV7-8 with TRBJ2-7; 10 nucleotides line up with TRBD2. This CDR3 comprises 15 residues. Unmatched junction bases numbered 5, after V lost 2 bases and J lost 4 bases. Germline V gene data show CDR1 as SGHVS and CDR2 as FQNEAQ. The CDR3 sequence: CASSLKASGSYEQYF. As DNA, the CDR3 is TGTGCCAGCAGCTTAAAGGCTAGCGGGAGTTACGAGCAGTACTTC.

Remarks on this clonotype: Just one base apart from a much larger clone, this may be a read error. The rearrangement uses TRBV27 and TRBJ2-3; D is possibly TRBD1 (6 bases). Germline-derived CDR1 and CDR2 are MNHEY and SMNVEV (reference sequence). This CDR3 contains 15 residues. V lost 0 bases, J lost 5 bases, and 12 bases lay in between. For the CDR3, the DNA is TGTGCCAGCAGTTTATCCTTCTCAGGGGAAGATACGCAGTATTTT. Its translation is CASSLSFSGEDTQYF.

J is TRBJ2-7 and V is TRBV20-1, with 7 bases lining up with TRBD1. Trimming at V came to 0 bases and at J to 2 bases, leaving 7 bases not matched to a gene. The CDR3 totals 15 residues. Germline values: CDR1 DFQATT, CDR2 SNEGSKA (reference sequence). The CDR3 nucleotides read TGCAGTGCTAGAGATAGGGGGCCAACCCCCTACGAGCAGTACTTC. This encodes CSARDRGPTPYEQYF.

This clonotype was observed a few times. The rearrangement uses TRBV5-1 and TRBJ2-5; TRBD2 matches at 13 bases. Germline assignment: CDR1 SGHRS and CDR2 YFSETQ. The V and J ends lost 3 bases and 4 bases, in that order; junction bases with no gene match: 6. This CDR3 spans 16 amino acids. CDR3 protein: CASSSVGTSGTETQYF. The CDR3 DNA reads TGCGCCAGCAGCTCGGTGGGGACTAGCGGGACAGAGACCCAGTACTTC. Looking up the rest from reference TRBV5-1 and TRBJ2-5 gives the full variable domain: KAGVTQTPRYLIKTRGQQVTLSCSPISGHRSVSWYQQTPGQGLQFLFEYFSETQRNKGNFPGRFSGRQFSNSRSEMNVSTLELGDSALYLCASSSVGTSGTETQYFGPGTRLLVL.

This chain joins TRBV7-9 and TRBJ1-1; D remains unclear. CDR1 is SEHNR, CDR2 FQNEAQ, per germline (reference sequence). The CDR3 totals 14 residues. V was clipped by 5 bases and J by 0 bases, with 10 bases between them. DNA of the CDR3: TGTGCCAGCAGCCGAGCGGTTGTGAACACTGAAGCTTTCTTT. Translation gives CASSRAVVNTEAFF. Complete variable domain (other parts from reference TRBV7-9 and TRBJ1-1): DTGVSQNPRHKITKRGQNVTFRCDPISEHNRLYWYRQTLGQGPEFLTYFQNEAQLEKSRLLSDRFSAERPKGSFSTLEIQRTEQGDSAMYLCASSRAVVNTEAFFGQGTRLTVV.

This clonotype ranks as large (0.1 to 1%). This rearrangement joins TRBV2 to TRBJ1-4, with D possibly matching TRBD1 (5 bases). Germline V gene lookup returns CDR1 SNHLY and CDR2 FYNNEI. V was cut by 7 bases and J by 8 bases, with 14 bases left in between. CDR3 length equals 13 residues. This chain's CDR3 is CASKVRGGEKLFF. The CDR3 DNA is TGTGCCAGCAAGGTCCGGGGCGGGGAAAAACTGTTTTTT.

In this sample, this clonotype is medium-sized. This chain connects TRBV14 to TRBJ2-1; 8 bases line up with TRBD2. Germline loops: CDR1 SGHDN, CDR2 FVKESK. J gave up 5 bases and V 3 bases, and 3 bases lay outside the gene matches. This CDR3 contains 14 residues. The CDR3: CASSHLAGNNEQFF. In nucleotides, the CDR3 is TGTGCCAGCAGCCACCTAGCGGGTAACAATGAGCAGTTCTTC.

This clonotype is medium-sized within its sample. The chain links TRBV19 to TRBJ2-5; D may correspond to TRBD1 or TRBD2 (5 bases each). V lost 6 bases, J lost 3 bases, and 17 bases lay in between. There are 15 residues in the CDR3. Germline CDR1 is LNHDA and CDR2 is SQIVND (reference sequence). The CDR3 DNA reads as TGTGCCAGTAGCAGGGATTGGAGCGGAGAAGAGACCCAGTACTTC. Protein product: CASSRDWSGEETQYF.

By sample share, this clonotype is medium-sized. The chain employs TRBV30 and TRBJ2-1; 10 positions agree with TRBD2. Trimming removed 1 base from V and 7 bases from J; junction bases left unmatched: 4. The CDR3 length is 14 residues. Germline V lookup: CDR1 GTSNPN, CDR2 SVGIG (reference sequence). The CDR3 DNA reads TGTGCCTGGAGTGCCGGGACTAGCGATAATGAGCAGTTCTTC. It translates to CAWSAGTSDNEQFF.

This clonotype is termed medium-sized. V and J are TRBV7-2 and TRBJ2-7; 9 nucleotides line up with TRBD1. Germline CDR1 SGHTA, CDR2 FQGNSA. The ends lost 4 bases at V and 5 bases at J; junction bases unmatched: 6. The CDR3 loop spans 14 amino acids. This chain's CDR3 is CASSSGQGPDEQYF. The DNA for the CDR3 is TGTGCCAGCAGCTCGGGACAGGGACCCGACGAGCAGTACTTC.

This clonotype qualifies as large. The CDR3 here is CASSSNVANTGELFF. In DNA form, the CDR3 reads TGCGCCAGCAGCTCCAACGTCGCGAACACCGGGGAGCTGTTTTTT. The chain joins TRBV5-1 to TRBJ2-2; D remains unclear. V lost 3 bases and J lost 0, with 9 bases in between. Germline V gene lookup returns CDR1 SGHRS and CDR2 YFSETQ. The CDR3 runs 15 residues.

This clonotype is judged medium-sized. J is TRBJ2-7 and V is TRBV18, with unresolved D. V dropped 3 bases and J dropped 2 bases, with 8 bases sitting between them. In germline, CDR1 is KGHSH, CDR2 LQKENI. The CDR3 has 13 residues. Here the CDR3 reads CASSPTVTYEQYF. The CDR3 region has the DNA TGTGCCAGCTCACCCACGGTAACCTACGAGCAGTACTTC.

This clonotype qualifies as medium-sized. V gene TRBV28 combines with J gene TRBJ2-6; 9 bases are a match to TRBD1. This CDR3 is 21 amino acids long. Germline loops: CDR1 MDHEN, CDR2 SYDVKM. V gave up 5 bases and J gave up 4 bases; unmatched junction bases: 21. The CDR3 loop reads CASSGPSAPGQGSSGANVLTF. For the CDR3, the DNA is TGTGCCAGCAGTGGCCCCTCTGCCCCGGGACAGGGTTCCTCGGGGGCCAACGTCCTGACTTTC.

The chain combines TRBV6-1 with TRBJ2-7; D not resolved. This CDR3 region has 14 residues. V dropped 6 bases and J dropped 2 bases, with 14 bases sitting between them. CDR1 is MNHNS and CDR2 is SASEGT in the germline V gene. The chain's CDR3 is CASSWSRNAYEQYF. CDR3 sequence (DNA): TGTGCCAGCAGCTGGTCGCGGAATGCCTACGAGCAGTACTTC.